This T cell receptor (beta chain) was identified in a study of blood T cell repertoires in COVID-19. The overall study: Samples taken during acute and convalescent COVID-19 were collected in the United States, Italy and Spain. PBMCs, B-cell-depleted T cells, or T cells provided the cDNA or gDNA that made up the material.

Authors' methods: Reference gene primer amplification gave estimated nucleated cell counts. Assay: immunoSEQ multiplex PCR; the TCRdb copy retains only in-frame clones and omits some. V and J calls and clone size come straight from that table; D and trimming were deduced from the DNA. This repertoire shows some 120,000 clones, roughly 80% found once; its top ten account for 12%. The sequenced material came from peripheral blood. This clonotype was sampled from a human donor in a cohort sampled during active COVID-19.

CDR3 region: CASSGTDRGAYNEQFF. The CDR3, as DNA: TGTGCCAGCAGTGGAACCGACAGGGGGGCCTACAATGAGCAGTTCTTC. V is TRBV6-6 and J is TRBJ2-1; 9 bases map to TRBD1. Germline V lookup: CDR1 MNHNY, CDR2 SVGAGI (reference sequence). The trim removed 5 bases at V and 2 bases at J, leaving 7 bases unmatched. The CDR3 sequence is 16 residues long.